This TCR beta chain was obtained from a study of shared clonotypes between healthy human individuals (dated by TCRdb to 2018 to 2020). Context from the whole study: A couple of women and three men aged 18 to 49 years were included in the cohort. For each donor, CD4 naive and CD4 memory were each given three plates, CD8 naive was given two plates, and CD8 memory was given one plate. To estimate repertoire size and how much clonotypes are shared between individuals, the study performed deep sequencing of blood TCR repertoires from a few healthy adults. Different laboratories and diverse techniques were used to prepare libraries and sequence TCR repertoires, to increase sequencing depth and limit assay-specific biases. Leukapheresis yielded between about 0.9 and 9 billion PBMCs per donor. General findings and caveats noted by the study authors: When several donors were compared, the shared fraction of clonotypes was about 5% for naive CD4, more than 3% for naive CD8, more than 2% for memory CD4, and around 0.37% for memory CD8. Higher generation probabilities were observed for clonotypes shared by all four sorted-subset donors than for non-shared clonotypes. Because the study included only a small number of donors, the genetic and exposure-history diversity represented was limited. Larger estimated clonotype richness was generally found for naive subsets than for memory subsets. Even with the large sequencing depth, rarefaction of the sorted-subset datasets indicated that sequencing was incomplete. Sampling was restricted to blood, and TCR repertoires in tissue are likely to differ from TCR repertoires in blood. Pairwise subsampling indicated that sequencing depth was expected to affect the degree of clonotype sharing among donors.

Comments on this clone: Its antigen is not yet known. It has no much larger one-base neighbor in the sample; base qualities were not kept.

From cysteine to phenylalanine, the CDR3 is 15 amino acids long. Of the read, only the CDR3 DNA is kept; its 45 bases are in frame from base 1. At the junction V is shortened by 3 bases and J by 6 bases; bases outside the gene matches: 5. Looking up the germline V gene yields CDR1 MRHNA and CDR2 SNTAGT. Using the deep immunoSEQ assay, TCR CDR3 regions were amplified from genomic DNA by multiplex PCR. Extracted genomic DNA from each cell subset was spread evenly across all wells of several immunoSEQ 96-well plates, with each plate serving as a replicate. For sorted subsets, each replicate PCR was loaded with 150 to 250 ng genomic DNA, equivalent to about 33,000 T cell genomes. Purified libraries were quantified with a Qubit 3.0 fluorometer, sized on a Bioanalyzer 2100, and re-quantified with the KAPA Library Quantification kit. Every immunoSEQ 96-well plate was sequenced on a separate single-read 150-cycle Illumina NextSeq 550 flow cell. As for the authors' bioinformatics: Because the immunoSEQ output held only junctional sequences and lacked quality scores, the filtering could not match the filtering applied to full-length reads. To assign V/J genes and CDR3, sequences were annotated against IMGT germline references using PyIR, a Python wrapper for IgBLAST v1.9. Reads were removed for weak V/J assignments (E-value above 1e-6), missing CDR3, stop codons, out-of-frame junctions, or ambiguous translated residues. V3J clonotypes were defined by identical inferred V gene, J gene, and CDR3 amino acid sequence. Percentage overlap between repertoires was computed as shared unique clonotypes divided by the size of the smaller repertoire. Repertoire richness was assessed with RTK rarefaction, the Chao1 estimator, and Recon v2.1 estimates of unobserved clonotypes. OLGA was used to compute generation probabilities for all TCRbeta clonotypes that the gDNA method yielded from a few donors. TCRdb's version of the immuneACCESS table is confined to in-frame rearrangements and falls short of the full clone set. An unresolved V gene accounts for under half of the shortfall where checked; the remainder is of unknown origin. D and trimming come from the DNA, and the V and J calls and clone size come from that table. For this sample there are more than 900,000 clones; about 80% appear just once. The leading ten clones occupy around 0.6% of the sample.

The donors were healthy, HIV-negative adults who had no recently reported acute infections or vaccinations. Every donor was a Caucasian adult residing in Nashville, Tennessee, USA. CD4+ T cells were enriched by magnetic negative selection, after which naive cells were positively selected on CD45RA and the negative fraction was taken as the memory subset. Blood was obtained by leukapheresis, after which PBMCs were separated by Ficoll-Histopaque density gradient centrifugation and cryopreserved in liquid nitrogen vapor phase. Analytical flow cytometry was used to check the purity and quantity of each magnetically sorted T cell population. From each sorted fraction, genomic DNA was isolated and quantified by UV absorbance on a Nanodrop 2000c.

Here the chain combines TRBV6-4 and TRBJ2-2, and 9 junction bases match TRBD1. The TCR sequence derives from a man younger than 35 in good health. Some clones in this sample may be carry-over from other donors' samples. The sequenced material came from memory CD4+ T cells from PBMCs. The cell subset or site label of this sample denotes: CD45RA-negative fraction. The DNA sequence is given as TGTGCCAGCAGTGAAAGACAGGGGGTCCCCGGGGAGCTGTTTTTT. It encodes CASSERQGVPGELFF.